Listed below are T cell receptor beta chains from one sample, sequenced in a study of blood T cells in healthy people across ages. One entry per CDR3 protein results from TCRdb running MiXCR on the 5' RACE reads. This sample has hundreds of thousands of distinct CDR3 sequences, with more than 50% found just once. What was sequenced was blood. The receptors derive from a man in his forties in good health. Each CDR3 is given with its conserved first and last residue. Each record gives: J gene, V gene, D gene, CDR3 protein. The D gene is left open where the match is weak.

J gene: TRBJ1-4
V gene: TRBV20-1
D gene: TRBD1
CDR3 protein: CSASWQGAINEKLFF

J gene: TRBJ2-5
V gene: TRBV28
D gene: NA
CDR3 protein: CASNPLGPGVGNEQYF

J gene: TRBJ2-7
V gene: TRBV6-5
D gene: NA
CDR3 protein: CASSYLPQGIGYEQYF

J gene: TRBJ2-1
V gene: TRBV28
D gene: TRBD2
CDR3 protein: CASSLRGGALNEQFF

J gene: TRBJ2-5
V gene: TRBV3-1
D gene: NA
CDR3 protein: CTSSQIASGRQQETQYF

J gene: TRBJ2-2
V gene: TRBV29-1
D gene: TRBD2
CDR3 protein: CSVGGLAGVTGELFF

J gene: TRBJ2-1
V gene: TRBV7-8
D gene: TRBD2
CDR3 protein: CASSSVKETSGRQFF

J gene: TRBJ2-1
V gene: TRBV2
D gene: NA
CDR3 protein: CASSVVGGAYNEQFF

J gene: TRBJ1-5
V gene: TRBV20-1
D gene: NA
CDR3 protein: CSARDYSNQPQHF

J gene: TRBJ2-3
V gene: TRBV28
D gene: NA
CDR3 protein: CASTETDTQYF

J gene: NA
V gene: TRBV11-3
D gene: NA
CDR3 protein: CASSRTSMGETQYF

J gene: TRBJ1-2
V gene: TRBV24-1
D gene: NA
CDR3 protein: CATSDPSGLRGYTF

J gene: TRBJ2-3
V gene: TRBV28
D gene: TRBD2
CDR3 protein: CASSGRTSGTADTQYF

J gene: TRBJ2-1
V gene: TRBV7-9
D gene: NA
CDR3 protein: CASSLASLQGRWNNEQFF

J gene: TRBJ2-3
V gene: TRBV5-1
D gene: NA
CDR3 protein: CASSFMSGGADTQYF

J gene: TRBJ2-2
V gene: TRBV7-6
D gene: TRBD2
CDR3 protein: CASSLAGTSKGHGELFF

J gene: TRBJ2-3
V gene: TRBV13
D gene: NA
CDR3 protein: CASSLGGSGGGADTQYF

J gene: TRBJ2-1
V gene: TRBV28
D gene: NA
CDR3 protein: CASYGLGEQFF

J gene: TRBJ2-5
V gene: TRBV5-1
D gene: NA
CDR3 protein: CASSLDGGSSKETQYF

J gene: TRBJ2-4
V gene: TRBV7-2
D gene: TRBD1
CDR3 protein: CASSLDGQAKYF

J gene: TRBJ2-7
V gene: TRBV12-3/TRBV12-4
D gene: NA
CDR3 protein: CASSLRRAIYEQYF

J gene: TRBJ1-4
V gene: TRBV29-1
D gene: TRBD1
CDR3 protein: CSVGTGGAMNEKLFF

J gene: TRBJ2-1
V gene: TRBV10-3
D gene: NA
CDR3 protein: CAISVEGSEQFF

J gene: TRBJ2-7
V gene: TRBV20-1
D gene: NA
CDR3 protein: CSAFANRDKDEQYF

J gene: TRBJ1-1
V gene: TRBV7-2
D gene: NA
CDR3 protein: CASSLVRQNTEAFF

J gene: TRBJ2-1
V gene: TRBV6-2/TRBV6-3
D gene: NA
CDR3 protein: CASSGQSGRDNEQFF

J gene: TRBJ1-5
V gene: TRBV29-1
D gene: NA
CDR3 protein: CSVDSGAGQPQHF

J gene: TRBJ2-1
V gene: TRBV6-6
D gene: TRBD1
CDR3 protein: CASSPQGADEQFF

J gene: TRBJ2-4
V gene: TRBV10-3
D gene: NA
CDR3 protein: CAISKGLAKNIQYF

J gene: TRBJ1-1
V gene: TRBV29-1
D gene: NA
CDR3 protein: CSVVRGNTEAFF

J gene: TRBJ2-3
V gene: TRBV7-3
D gene: NA
CDR3 protein: CASSLEHSTDTQYF

J gene: NA
V gene: TRBV20-1
D gene: NA
CDR3 protein: CSARELAQIGNEQYF

J gene: TRBJ2-7
V gene: TRBV20-1
D gene: NA
CDR3 protein: CSAPQFPSGIEQYF

J gene: TRBJ2-1
V gene: TRBV7-7
D gene: TRBD2
CDR3 protein: CASSQTLAGEQFF

J gene: TRBJ1-2
V gene: TRBV28
D gene: TRBD1
CDR3 protein: CASSSNPGQVVGNYGYTF

J gene: NA
V gene: TRBV5-4
D gene: TRBD1
CDR3 protein: CASSLKRGLTGETQYF

J gene: TRBJ2-5
V gene: TRBV2
D gene: NA
CDR3 protein: CASSEVGGPETQYF

J gene: TRBJ2-3
V gene: TRBV7-2
D gene: NA
CDR3 protein: CASSSTSGLNTQYF

J gene: TRBJ2-3
V gene: TRBV4-1
D gene: TRBD1
CDR3 protein: CASSQLWTGESTDTQYF

J gene: TRBJ2-3
V gene: TRBV24-1
D gene: TRBD2
CDR3 protein: CATSNPGLNTDTQYF

J gene: TRBJ2-7
V gene: TRBV9
D gene: TRBD2
CDR3 protein: CASSVEGSGGYNEQYF

J gene: TRBJ1-5
V gene: TRBV12-3/TRBV12-4
D gene: NA
CDR3 protein: CASSQGRGNRQPQHF

J gene: TRBJ2-3
V gene: TRBV9
D gene: NA
CDR3 protein: CASSARQGITDTQYF

J gene: TRBJ2-7
V gene: TRBV12-3/TRBV12-4
D gene: NA
CDR3 protein: CASSPTRANNEQYF

J gene: TRBJ2-1
V gene: TRBV5-1
D gene: TRBD2
CDR3 protein: CASRAAGGITYNEQFF

J gene: TRBJ2-5
V gene: TRBV6-6
D gene: TRBD1
CDR3 protein: CASRPGGPGETQYF

J gene: TRBJ2-5
V gene: TRBV24-1
D gene: TRBD2
CDR3 protein: CATSESGRRETQYF

J gene: TRBJ2-5
V gene: TRBV7-8
D gene: NA
CDR3 protein: CASSPQEGLSIGMYF

J gene: TRBJ2-7
V gene: TRBV7-2
D gene: NA
CDR3 protein: CASRLAGGIEQYF

J gene: TRBJ2-1
V gene: TRBV12-3/TRBV12-4
D gene: NA
CDR3 protein: CASSLNPTSDEQFF

J gene: TRBJ2-3
V gene: TRBV20-1
D gene: TRBD2
CDR3 protein: CSALGLAGVYSTDTQYF

J gene: TRBJ1-1
V gene: TRBV12-3/TRBV12-4
D gene: NA
CDR3 protein: CASSLYNEAFF

J gene: TRBJ2-5
V gene: TRBV5-4
D gene: NA
CDR3 protein: CASSANPWIETQYF

J gene: TRBJ2-4
V gene: TRBV9
D gene: TRBD1
CDR3 protein: CASSTDRDSTIQYF

J gene: TRBJ1-2
V gene: TRBV10-3
D gene: NA
CDR3 protein: CAISESRGLGYGYTF

J gene: TRBJ1-1
V gene: TRBV7-2
D gene: NA
CDR3 protein: CASSRIAQGGTEAFF

J gene: TRBJ2-5
V gene: TRBV10-3
D gene: TRBD1
CDR3 protein: CAISDSGQGARETQYF

J gene: TRBJ2-3
V gene: TRBV30
D gene: NA
CDR3 protein: CAWTAGADTQYF

J gene: TRBJ1-1
V gene: TRBV4-1
D gene: NA
CDR3 protein: CAISRPGDTEAFF

J gene: TRBJ2-3
V gene: TRBV5-6
D gene: NA
CDR3 protein: CAGGETGTDTQYF